The 20 T cell receptor beta chains listed next were all sequenced from one sample in a study of T cell responses to AZD1222 COVID-19 vaccine. The protocol was immunoSEQ multiplex PCR, while the TCRdb copy is restricted to in-frame clones and leaves out a portion. The data show roughly 270,000 clones, 90% to 95% seen once. Here the sequenced sample was peripheral blood, taken 28 days after the second AZD1222 dose. These receptors were taken from an adult who received the AZD1222 COVID-19 vaccine.

The CDR3 region is CASISQGLNTEAFF. The CDR3 nucleotides are TGTGCCAGCATCTCACAGGGGTTGAACACTGAAGCTTTCTTT. The chain couples TRBV6-5 to TRBJ1-1; TRBD1 aligns across 7 bases. This CDR3 is 14 amino acids long. V shed 7 bases and J 0 bases; nucleotides not matched to a gene: 5. Germline V gene lookup returns CDR1 MNHEY and CDR2 SVGAGI.

The CDR3 reads CASSERGISLKAQFF. CDR3 coding DNA: TGTGCCAGCAGCGAGCGGGGAATTAGTCTTAAGGCGCAGTTCTTC. This chain links TRBV7-9 with TRBJ2-1; 7 positions agree with TRBD2. With V trimmed by 5 bases and J by 12 bases, 16 bases remained unmatched. This CDR3 has 15 residues. The germline gives CDR1 SEHNR, CDR2 FQNEAQ (reference sequence).

The CDR3 reads CASSPSGPGAGELFF. In DNA, the CDR3 is TGTGCCAGCAGCCCTTCGGGGCCAGGAGCCGGGGAGCTGTTTTTT. The rearrangement joins TRBV5-6 to TRBJ2-2; D assignment may be TRBD1 or TRBD2 (5 bases each). The germline gives CDR1 SGHDT, CDR2 YYEEEE. The CDR3 length is 15 residues. Trimming cost V 4 bases and J 6 bases, with 16 bases left between them.

The chain carries TRBV24-1 and TRBJ2-1; perhaps TRBD2 as D (6 bases). V shed 4 bases and J shed 2 bases, with 11 bases lying between them. The CDR3 length is 15 residues. Germline V gene data show CDR1 as KGHDR and CDR2 as SFDVKD. CDR3 sequence: CATSDPSDAYNEQFF. The CDR3 nucleotides read TGTGCCACCAGTGACCCTAGCGACGCCTACAATGAGCAGTTCTTC.

V usage is TRBV7-9 and J usage is TRBJ1-4; 7 bases fit TRBD1. The junction had 5 bases not matched to a gene; V was cut back by 3 bases and J by 10 bases. This CDR3 is built from 13 residues. In germline, CDR1 is SEHNR, CDR2 FQNEAQ (reference sequence). CDR3 sequence reads: CASSFQGGGKLFF. The CDR3 DNA is TGTGCCAGCAGCTTCCAGGGGGGAGGAAAACTGTTTTTT.

The CDR3 region is CASSTSTYNEQFF. Written as DNA, the CDR3 is TGTGCCAGCAGCACTTCCACCTACAATGAGCAGTTCTTC. This chain links TRBV9 with TRBJ2-1; D ambiguous. V lost 4 bases and J 2 bases, leaving 7 bases between the germline ends. CDR1 is SGDLS and CDR2 is YYNGEE in the germline V gene. There are 13 residues in the CDR3. Based on the CDR3 plus reference TRBV9 and TRBJ2-1, the full variable domain is DSGVTQTPKHLITATGQRVTLRCSPRSGDLSVYWYQQSLDQGLQFLIQYYNGEERAKGNILERFSAQQFPDLHSELNLSSLELGDSALYFCASSTSTYNEQFFGPGTRLTVL.

The CDR3 spells CASSAVQGAGGYTF. In DNA form, the CDR3 reads TGTGCCAGCAGTGCGGTTCAAGGGGCAGGAGGCTACACCTTC. The J gene is TRBJ1-2, the V gene TRBV2, with D possibly matching TRBD1 (5 bases). Germline lookup yields CDR1 SNHLY and CDR2 FYNNEI. With 4 bases removed from V and 8 bases from J, the gap between germline ends came to 17 bases. This CDR3 is 14 amino acids long.

The genes are TRBV25-1 and TRBJ1-2, with unresolved D. The V end was cut by 1 base, the J end by 2 bases, with 5 bases between. Germline CDR1 MGHDK, CDR2 SYGVNS. The CDR3 loop spans 13 amino acids. The DNA for the CDR3 is TGTGCCAGCAGTGAATTAGGGAACTATGGCTACACCTTC. It translates to CASSELGNYGYTF.

The sample holds one count of this clone. This chain links TRBV18 with TRBJ1-1; no clear D. Trimming removed 3 bases at V and 5 bases at J, with 10 bases between. Germline CDR1 is KGHSH and CDR2 is LQKENI. The CDR3 totals 13 residues. CDR3 nucleotides: TGTGCCAGCTCACCCGAGGTGTATACTGAAGCTTTCTTT. Translation gives CASSPEVYTEAFF.

The rearrangement uses TRBV24-1 and TRBJ1-2; 9 bases are shared with TRBD1. There are 17 residues in the CDR3. The germline V gene encodes CDR1 KGHDR and CDR2 SFDVKD. Germline trimming cut 2 bases from V and 4 bases from J; bases unmatched to any gene: 10. This CDR3 is CATSDSKGGTGIYGYTF. In nucleotides, the CDR3 is TGTGCCACCAGTGATTCTAAAGGGGGGACAGGGATCTATGGCTACACCTTC.

This chain joins TRBV10-3 and TRBJ2-5; perhaps TRBD2 as D (6 bases). Trimming pared 4 bases from V and 3 bases from J, leaving 15 bases between. This CDR3 comprises 15 residues. Germline V gene data show CDR1 as ENHRY and CDR2 as SYGVKD. The CDR3 loop reads CAISASPTREETQYF. CDR3 nucleotides: TGTGCCATCAGTGCATCCCCGACTAGGGAAGAGACCCAGTACTTC.

The J gene is TRBJ1-2, the V gene TRBV6-5, with TRBD1 matching over 8 bases. This CDR3 is 15 amino acids long. Germline V gives CDR1 MNHEY, CDR2 SVGAGI. Losses at the gene ends were 5 bases for V and 5 bases for J; bases not matched to a gene: 10. The CDR3 DNA reads as TGTGCCAGCAGTAAAAGCAGGGGGCGCGGGTATGGCTACACCTTC. It yields the protein CASSKSRGRGYGYTF.

The chain has TRBV4-2 and TRBJ1-2; 10 bases align to TRBD1. Looked up from germline, CDR1 is LGHNA and CDR2 is YNFKEQ. This CDR3 spans 16 amino acids. Germline trimming cut 4 bases from V and 2 bases from J; bases unmatched to any gene: 7. CDR3 protein: CASSRPTGGANYGYTF. For the CDR3, the DNA is TGTGCCAGCAGCCGGCCGACAGGGGGCGCAAACTATGGCTACACCTTC.

In regard to this clone: One junction end does not reproduce the germline sequence, and a read error may be involved. The V and J genes are TRBV6-1 and TRBJ1-5, with TRBD1 as a possible D gene (6 bases). Per germline, CDR1 MNHNS and CDR2 SASEGT. The CDR3 has 14 amino acids. The CDR3 DNA is TGTGCCAGCGGTGACAGGCACGTCAATCAGCCCCAGCATTTT. This sequence encodes CASGDRHVNQPQHF.

Written as DNA, the CDR3 is TGCGCCAGCAGCCAAGTAGAGCGGGGGGCCTCCTACGAGCAGTACTTC. Translation: CASSQVERGASYEQYF. The chain carries TRBV4-1 and TRBJ2-7, with 9 positions matching TRBD2. The V and J ends lost 1 base and 0 bases, in that order; junction bases with no gene match: 4. Per the germline V gene, CDR1 is MGHRA and CDR2 is YSYEKL. CDR3 length: 16 amino acids.

The table lists this clone with a count of one. This sequence joins TRBV27 and TRBJ1-1; possibly TRBD1 for D (6 bases). This CDR3 comprises 12 residues. The V end was cut by 7 bases, the J end by 11 bases, with 17 bases between. Germline CDR1 and CDR2: MNHEY and SMNVEV (reference sequence). CDR3 region: CASTKPGHGAFF. The CDR3 nucleotides are TGTGCCAGCACCAAACCGGGACATGGGGCTTTCTTT.

V usage is TRBV9 and J usage is TRBJ2-7, with D possibly being TRBD1 (6 bases). The CDR3 has 13 amino acids. Per the germline V gene, CDR1 is SGDLS and CDR2 is YYNGEE. Trimming removed 3 bases from V and 1 base from J, with 8 bases in between. The CDR3 loop is CASSDGQSYEQYF. The CDR3 DNA sequence: TGTGCCAGCAGCGACGGACAGTCCTACGAGCAGTACTTC.

The J gene is TRBJ1-1, the V gene TRBV18; a possible D gene is TRBD1 (5 bases). This CDR3 is built from 15 residues. With 1 base removed from V and 6 bases from J, the gap between germline ends came to 15 bases. Germline V gene data show CDR1 as KGHSH and CDR2 as LQKENI. The CDR3 bases are TGTGCCAGCTCACCACGGACATCGAAGGACTCTGAAGCTTTCTTT. Translation gives CASSPRTSKDSEAFF.

The chain employs TRBV21-1 and TRBJ2-7. TRBV21-1 is a listed pseudogene. The CDR3 runs to 15 residues. CDR3 loop: CASSTHRDGHYEQYF. The CDR3 coding sequence is TGTGCCAGCAGCACCCACCGGGACGGACACTACGAGCAGTACTTC.

This chain connects TRBV7-3 to TRBJ2-1; D is perhaps TRBD2 (6 bases). V was pared by 5 bases and J by 8 bases, with 16 bases between. This CDR3 has 14 residues. Germline CDR1 is SGHTA and CDR2 is FQGTGA. The CDR3 nucleotides are TGTGCCAGCAGCCTCGGGCTAGCGCGGGATGAGCAGTTCTTC. Amino acid sequence: CASSLGLARDEQFF.